This TCR beta chain was captured by sequencing in a study of neurological immune-mediated disorders. Regarding the study as a whole: The absence of any CDR3 amino acid sequence shared by expanded clones across subjects suggests that repertoires were private in all groups. In multiple sclerosis patients, the repertoire cluster was unrelated to clinical or MRI findings.

Trimming stripped 5 bases from V and 1 base from J, with 23 bases between. The CDR3 length is 18 residues. TCRdb reanalysed the 5' RACE reads using MiXCR and keeps one entry per CDR3 protein. The table lists roughly 100,000 distinct CDR3 sequences, roughly 3.2% of them singletons. The unsorted libraries originated from 2 million PBMCs that had been stored at -80 C. In its sample, this clonotype was seen many times. Its antigen is currently unknown. This sequence joins TRBV12-3 or TRBV12-4 and TRBJ1-1; the D gene is possibly TRBD1 (5 bases). The specimen sequenced was PBMCs. The receptor was isolated from a woman in her 50s with multiple sclerosis. The CDR3 DNA sequence: TGTGCCAGCAGTCATACAGGACCTCTCAGCCGTTCGAACACTGAAGCTTTCTTT. Its protein is CASSHTGPLSRSNTEAFF.